The 32 T cell receptor beta chains presented below share a single source sample, sequenced in a study of PD-1 blockade in classical Hodgkin lymphoma. Profiled with immunoSEQ multiplex PCR; TCRdb holds only in-frame clones, not every one. The data hold about 150,000 clones, with about 78% observed a single time. All trial patients relapsed after autologous stem cell transplantation. The material was peripheral blood mononuclear cells (PBMCs), obtained before the second cycle of nivolumab. The receptors were gathered from a human donor with classical Hodgkin lymphoma.

This clone occurred a few times. The chain uses TRBV28 and TRBJ1-2, with D tentatively TRBD1 (6 bases). CDR3 length: 18 amino acids. Trimming removed 2 bases at V and 4 bases at J, with 23 bases between. CDR1 is MDHEN and CDR2 is SYDVKM in the germline V gene. CDR3 DNA sequence: TGTGCCAGCAGTTTACAGGGGAGGAGGACGGGAGCGAGCTATGGCTACACCTTC. It yields the protein CASSLQGRRTGASYGYTF.

The chain links TRBV28 to TRBJ2-5; the D call may be TRBD1 or TRBD2 (5 bases each). Germline V gene lookup returns CDR1 MDHEN and CDR2 SYDVKM. This CDR3 comprises 13 residues. The V gene lost 6 bases and the J gene lost 5 bases, with 13 bases spanning the gap. CDR3 loop: CASRPHGAETQYF. The CDR3 DNA follows: TGTGCCAGCAGACCACACGGGGCGGAGACCCAGTACTTC.

This chain joins TRBV10-3 and TRBJ2-3; possible D gene TRBD1, 5 bases. V gave up 10 bases and J gave up 2 bases, with 19 bases separating them. Germline CDR1 is ENHRY and CDR2 is SYGVKD. The CDR3 totals 15 residues. CDR3 DNA: TGTGCCAGCCGTCAGGGCGCGGATCACACAGATACGCAGTATTTT. Protein product: CASRQGADHTDTQYF.

The chain links TRBV7-8 to TRBJ2-1, with TRBD2 matching over 7 bases. V was pared by 4 bases and J by 1 base, with 10 bases of the junction left unmatched. Germline CDR1 is SGHVS and CDR2 is FQNEAQ. The CDR3 length is 17 residues. CDR3 bases: TGTGCCAGCAGCTCCCGAGGTAGCGGGTCTTCCTACAATGAGCAGTTCTTC. Translated: CASSSRGSGSSYNEQFF. Looking up the rest from reference TRBV7-8 and TRBJ2-1 gives the full variable domain: GAGVSQSPRYKVAKRGQDVALRCDPISGHVSLFWYQQALGQGPEFLTYFQNEAQLDKSGLPSDRFFAERPEGSVSTLKIQRTQQEDSAVYLCASSSRGSGSSYNEQFFGPGTRLTVL.

The V and J genes are TRBV30 and TRBJ2-1; TRBD2 matches at 10 bases. The CDR3 runs 14 residues. Germline CDR1 reads GTSNPN; CDR2 reads SVGIG (reference sequence). V dropped 7 bases and J dropped 6; count of bases not matched to a gene: 9. In nucleotides, the CDR3 is TGTGCCTTACTTTTAGCGGGAGGAGGCAATGAGCAGTTCTTC. Protein: CALLLAGGGNEQFF.

This chain connects TRBV5-6 to TRBJ1-2, with unresolved D. The V and J ends lost 4 bases and 7 bases respectively, with 17 bases between them. Germline lookup yields CDR1 SGHDT and CDR2 YYEEEE. CDR3 length: 14 amino acids. CDR3 protein: CASSDPRHQIGYTF. In DNA, the CDR3 is TGTGCCAGCAGCGACCCCCGCCACCAGATTGGCTACACCTTC.

The V gene is TRBV7-2, the J gene TRBJ2-5, with 10 bases identical to TRBD2. This CDR3 spans 15 amino acids. The V gene end was trimmed by 5 bases and the J gene end by 5 bases; junction bases not matched to a gene: 8. The V gene's germline CDR1 is SGHTA and CDR2 FQGNSA. CDR3 nucleotide sequence: TGTGCCAGCAGCGAGGGAGCGGGGGGGCGTGAGACCCAGTACTTC. It specifies CASSEGAGGRETQYF.

This clone was recorded at least ten times. This rearrangement joins TRBV25-1 to TRBJ2-7; no firm D call. Germline V gene lookup returns CDR1 MGHDK and CDR2 SYGVNS. V lost 5 bases and J lost 2, with 7 bases in between. This CDR3 is 12 amino acids long. The CDR3 DNA sequence: TGTGCCAGCAGTACCCCAACCTACGAGCAGTACTTC. Translating gives CASSTPTYEQYF.

The chain uses TRBV11-3 and TRBJ2-3, with 10 bases fitting TRBD2. The CDR3 covers 15 residues. The J segment lost 6 bases and the V segment lost 3 bases, leaving 6 bases of the junction unmatched. Germline values: CDR1 SGHNT, CDR2 YENEEA. DNA for the CDR3: TGTGCCAGCAGCTTTAGCGGGGGGACGGAGGATACGCAGTATTTT. Its protein product is CASSFSGGTEDTQYF.

The chain has TRBV7-2 and TRBJ2-7; 7 bases agree with TRBD1. Germline CDR1 SGHTA, CDR2 FQGNSA. The CDR3 spans 15 residues. Trimming cost V 2 bases and J 7 bases; bases outside gene matches: 11. The CDR3 loop is CASSLLGQAKGEQYF. As DNA, the CDR3 is TGTGCCAGCAGCTTATTAGGACAGGCAAAGGGGGAGCAGTACTTC. The entire variable domain, with the rest obtained from reference TRBV7-2 and TRBJ2-7, is as follows: GAGVSQSPSNKVTEKGKDVELRCDPISGHTALYWYRQSLGQGLEFLIYFQGNSAPDKSGLPSDRFSAERTGGSVSTLTIQRTQQEDSAVYLCASSLLGQAKGEQYFGPGTRLTVT.

V gene TRBV29-1 combines with J gene TRBJ1-2; 7 bases line up with TRBD1. This CDR3 has 14 amino acids. Germline CDR1 reads SQVTM; CDR2 reads ANQGSEA. Unmatched junction bases numbered 8, after V lost 3 bases and J lost 4 bases. CDR3 nucleotides: TGCAGCGTTGATTTAAGACAGGGAGGCTATGGCTACACCTTC. Its translation: CSVDLRQGGYGYTF. The whole variable domain, filled in from reference TRBV29-1 and TRBJ1-2, reads SAVISQKPSRDICQRGTSLTIQCQVDSQVTMMFWYRQQPGQSLTLIATANQGSEATYESGFVIDKFPISRPNLTFSTLTVSNMSPEDSSIYLCSVDLRQGGYGYTFGSGTRLTVV.

This chain links TRBV5-4 with TRBJ2-2; 8 bases are shared with TRBD2. Germline assignment: CDR1 SGHNT and CDR2 YYREEE (reference sequence). Germline trimming cut 1 base from V and 4 bases from J; bases unmatched to any gene: 3. CDR3 length: 15 residues. The CDR3 spells CASSLFSGGTGELFF. CDR3 in DNA: TGTGCCAGCAGCTTGTTCAGCGGGGGCACCGGGGAGCTGTTTTTT. The full variable domain, with the rest looked up from reference TRBV5-4 and TRBJ2-2, is ETGVTQSPTHLIKTRGQQVTLRCSSQSGHNTVSWYQQALGQGPQFIFQYYREEENGRGNFPPRFSGLQFPNYSSELNVNALELDDSALYLCASSLFSGGTGELFFGEGSRLTVL.

This CDR3 is CASSPGGVSNTEAFF. In DNA form, the CDR3 reads TGTGCCAGCAGCCCCGGAGGGGTCTCGAACACTGAAGCTTTCTTT. This chain links TRBV5-4 with TRBJ1-1; D perhaps matches TRBD1 (5 bases). The CDR3 totals 15 residues. V was clipped by 4 bases and J by 1 base, with 14 bases between them. Germline V gene data show CDR1 as SGHNT and CDR2 as YYREEE (reference sequence).

CDR3 residues: CASSFRQGHEQFF. The CDR3 DNA follows: TGTGCCAGCAGCTTTCGACAGGGGCATGAGCAGTTCTTC. V usage is TRBV7-3 and J usage is TRBJ2-1, with 8 positions matching TRBD1. Germline loops: CDR1 SGHTA, CDR2 FQGTGA. This CDR3 has 13 residues. Germline trimming cut 3 bases from V and 8 bases from J; bases unmatched to any gene: 3.

This sequence joins TRBV7-8 and TRBJ2-5; no clear D gene. The CDR3 extends over 15 amino acids. Trimming shortened V by 1 base and J by 2 bases, and 11 bases separated the two germline ends. Germline V gives CDR1 SGHVS, CDR2 FQNEAQ. DNA of the CDR3: TGTGCCAGCAGCTTAGGGCGAGGTGGGCAAGAGACCCAGTACTTC. Translated: CASSLGRGGQETQYF.

The chain combines TRBV7-2 with TRBJ2-3; D not certain. The germline V and J ends were trimmed by 2 bases and 4 bases, with 13 bases remaining between them. Looked up from germline, CDR1 is SGHTA and CDR2 is FQGNSA. This CDR3 region has 15 residues. The CDR3 protein is CASSLTPGVPDTQYF. The CDR3 nucleotides are TGTGCCAGCAGCTTAACTCCTGGGGTCCCAGATACGCAGTATTTT.

The V gene is TRBV6-1, the J gene TRBJ2-2; D unresolved. The V end lost 6 bases, the J end lost 2 bases, and 4 bases lay between the germline ends. This CDR3 has 12 residues. The V gene's germline CDR1 is MNHNS and CDR2 SASEGT. The CDR3 DNA is TGTGCCAGCAGGGACAACACCGGGGAGCTGTTTTTT. This codes for CASRDNTGELFF.

V gene TRBV10-3 combines with J gene TRBJ1-1; D possibly corresponds to TRBD1 (6 bases). The CDR3 loop spans 14 amino acids. V was shortened by 3 bases and J by 5 bases, with 13 bases between the two germline ends. Germline V gene data show CDR1 as ENHRY and CDR2 as SYGVKD. The CDR3 DNA follows: TGTGCCATCAGTGAATACAGGGTGGGGACTGAAGCTTTCTTT. This codes for CAISEYRVGTEAFF.

This clone was detected only a few times. The chain combines TRBV27 with TRBJ1-6, with D possibly being TRBD1 (5 bases). This CDR3 is built from 17 residues. The V gene's germline CDR1 is MNHEY and CDR2 SMNVEV (reference sequence). Trimming cost V 3 bases and J 5 bases, with 17 bases left between them. CDR3: CASSFAGDPYHNSPLHF. DNA of the CDR3: TGTGCCAGCAGTTTCGCCGGGGACCCATATCATAATTCACCCCTCCACTTT.

V gene TRBV7-2 combines with J gene TRBJ2-7, with unresolved D. The ends were cut back, 1 base at V and 7 bases at J, with 11 bases in the middle. This CDR3 is built from 13 residues. Germline V gene data show CDR1 as SGHTA and CDR2 as FQGNSA. Written as DNA, the CDR3 is TGTGCCAGCAGCTTAGTAGAGGCCGGTGAGCAGTACTTC. This gives the protein CASSLVEAGEQYF. Drawing the rest from reference TRBV7-2 and TRBJ2-7, the complete variable domain is GAGVSQSPSNKVTEKGKDVELRCDPISGHTALYWYRQSLGQGLEFLIYFQGNSAPDKSGLPSDRFSAERTGGSVSTLTIQRTQQEDSAVYLCASSLVEAGEQYFGPGTRLTVT.

The CDR3 nucleotides read TGTGCCAGCCGGTTGGGGGGGGTGAATGAGCAGTTCTTC. Encoded protein: CASRLGGVNEQFF. The chain carries TRBV6-1 and TRBJ2-1; the match to TRBD2 covers 7 bases. Trimming at V came to 8 bases and at J to 7 bases, leaving 8 bases not matched to a gene. This CDR3 comprises 13 residues. CDR1 MNHNS and CDR2 SASEGT come from the germline V gene.

For this clone: Since a much larger clone is just one base distant, this may be a read error. This chain uses TRBV6-6 with TRBJ2-1; TRBD2 matches 16 bases. The CDR3 totals 16 residues. V was clipped by 0 bases and J by 8 bases; unmatched bases: 1. Germline-derived CDR1 and CDR2 are MNHNY and SVGAGI (reference sequence). CDR3 region: CASSYSGTSGGDEQFF. The CDR3 DNA sequence: TGTGCCAGCAGTTACTCCGGGACTAGCGGGGGGGATGAGCAGTTCTTC.

The chain uses TRBV2 and TRBJ1-5; D perhaps matches TRBD1 (5 bases). This CDR3 is 14 amino acids long. Germline CDR1 and CDR2: SNHLY and FYNNEI. V lost 3 bases and J lost 4, with 10 bases in between. CDR3 amino acids: CASSDWGRNQPQHF. CDR3 sequence (DNA): TGTGCCAGCAGTGATTGGGGACGGAATCAGCCCCAGCATTTT.

V gene TRBV18 combines with J gene TRBJ2-2; D is uncertain. Germline CDR1 KGHSH, CDR2 LQKENI. The CDR3 is 16 amino acids. V was trimmed by 3 bases and J by 4 bases, leaving 15 bases between them. DNA of the CDR3: TGTGCCAGCTCACCCCTCCGCGGTCCGACCACCGGGGAGCTGTTTTTT. Residues: CASSPLRGPTTGELFF. Drawing the rest from reference TRBV18 and TRBJ2-2, the complete variable domain is NAGVMQNPRHLVRRRGQEARLRCSPMKGHSHVYWYRQLPEEGLKFMVYLQKENIIDESGMPKERFSAEFPKEGPSILRIQQVVRGDSAAYFCASSPLRGPTTGELFFGEGSRLTVL.

This chain joins TRBV7-9 and TRBJ1-3; D call uncertain. The CDR3 runs to 17 residues. V was clipped by 5 bases and J by 2 bases, with 19 bases between them. Germline V lookup: CDR1 SEHNR, CDR2 FQNEAQ (reference sequence). The CDR3 loop is CASSPITGGSAGNTIYF. CDR3 bases: TGTGCCAGCAGCCCGATCACCGGTGGTTCCGCTGGAAACACCATATATTTT.

The chain uses TRBV18 and TRBJ2-7, with D tentatively TRBD1 (6 bases). Trimming stripped 4 bases from V and 13 bases from J, with 20 bases between. Germline V gene data show CDR1 as KGHSH and CDR2 as LQKENI. CDR3 length: 13 amino acids. The CDR3 reads CASSRAGQTLAYF. Here the CDR3 DNA reads TGTGCCAGCTCACGAGCCGGACAGACCCTAGCCTACTTC.

In this sample, this clone turned up a few times. The genes are TRBV19 and TRBJ2-5; possible D gene TRBD1, 5 bases. The V gene lost 6 bases and the J gene lost 7 bases, with 15 bases spanning the gap. CDR1 LNHDA and CDR2 SQIVND come from the germline V gene (reference sequence). The CDR3 spans 13 residues. CDR3 nucleotide sequence: TGTGCCAGTAGCGACAGAGCCATCGGGACCCAGTACTTC. This translates into CASSDRAIGTQYF.

This clone was observed a single time. The chain uses TRBV5-1 and TRBJ1-1; 7 nucleotides agree with TRBD1. The CDR3 is 18 amino acids. The germline V gene has CDR1 SGHRS and CDR2 YFSETQ. V was pared by 4 bases and J by 0 bases, with 15 bases of the junction left unmatched. The CDR3, as DNA: TGCGCCAGCAGCCCAAACCCGGGACAGACCTACATGAACACTGAAGCTTTCTTT. It translates to CASSPNPGQTYMNTEAFF.

This CDR3 reads CASTPSGGTDTQYF. The CDR3 DNA is TGTGCCAGTACCCCTAGCGGGGGAACAGATACGCAGTATTTT. V is TRBV19 and J is TRBJ2-3; TRBD2 agrees at 10 bases. V was pared by 7 bases and J by 3 bases, with 4 bases of the junction left unmatched. The CDR3 totals 14 residues. CDR1 and CDR2 (germline): LNHDA, SQIVND (reference sequence).

The rearrangement links TRBV11-3 to TRBJ2-3, with D unclear. CDR1 and CDR2 (germline): SGHNT, YENEEA. The CDR3 runs 13 residues. V was shortened by 4 bases and J by 0 bases, with 5 bases between the two germline ends. The CDR3 sequence is CASSSTSTDTQYF. As DNA, the CDR3 is TGTGCCAGCAGCTCGACAAGCACAGATACGCAGTATTTT.

The chain couples TRBV7-2 to TRBJ2-1, with D uncertain. The CDR3 loop spans 15 amino acids. CDR1 and CDR2 from the germline V gene are SGHTA and FQGNSA. Trimming stripped 2 bases from V and 4 bases from J, with 12 bases between. CDR3 nucleotides: TGTGCCAGCAGCTTAACGGGCGCCCCATACAATGAGCAGTTCTTC. Amino acids: CASSLTGAPYNEQFF. The entire variable domain, with the rest obtained from reference TRBV7-2 and TRBJ2-1, is as follows: GAGVSQSPSNKVTEKGKDVELRCDPISGHTALYWYRQSLGQGLEFLIYFQGNSAPDKSGLPSDRFSAERTGGSVSTLTIQRTQQEDSAVYLCASSLTGAPYNEQFFGPGTRLTVL.

The CDR3 DNA sequence: TGTGCCAGCAGTTCCGTCCTCAATGAGCAGTTCTTC. This encodes CASSSVLNEQFF. V is TRBV27 and J is TRBJ2-1; no firm D call. The V end lost 4 bases, the J end lost 6 bases, and 7 bases lay between the germline ends. The germline V gene has CDR1 MNHEY and CDR2 SMNVEV (reference sequence). The CDR3 is 12 amino acids.